The TCR beta chain described here comes from a study of cytomegalovirus exposure and HLA in healthy donors. Concerning this clone: Antigen: not known.

Findings of the study overall: Most CMV-associated TCR beta chains were later found to appear HLA-restricted. Earlier analysis yielded a pattern in which most TCR beta V segments were productive about 90% or about 30% of the time. The likely explanation for a cluster of highly shared sequence variants was sequencing artifact.

13 Jbeta primers and 60 Vbeta primers were used for the PCR. Data came from immunoSEQ multiplex PCR; TCRdb stores just in-frame clones and leaves some out. The sample holds about 42,000 clones. The V end was cut by 0 bases, the J end by 3 bases, with 6 bases between. CDR1 is SGHRS, CDR2 YFSETQ, per germline. This CDR3 is 13 amino acids long. The chain carries TRBV5-1 and TRBJ1-1; D call uncertain. Sequenced input: PBMCs. This sequence originates from a man aged 25-40 years in good health and CMV-seronegative. The chain's CDR3 is CASSLAPDTEAFF. As DNA, the CDR3 is TGCGCCAGCAGCTTGGCTCCGGACACTGAAGCTTTCTTT.